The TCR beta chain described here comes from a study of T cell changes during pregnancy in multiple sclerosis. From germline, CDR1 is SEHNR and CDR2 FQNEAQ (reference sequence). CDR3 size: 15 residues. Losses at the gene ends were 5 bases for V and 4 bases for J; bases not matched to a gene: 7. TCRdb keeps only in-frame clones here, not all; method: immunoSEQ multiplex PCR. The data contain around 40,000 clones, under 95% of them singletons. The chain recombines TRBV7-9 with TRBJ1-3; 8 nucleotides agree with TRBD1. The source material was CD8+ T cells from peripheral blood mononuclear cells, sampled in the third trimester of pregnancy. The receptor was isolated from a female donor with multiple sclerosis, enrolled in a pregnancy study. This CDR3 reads CASSTDRDPGNTIYF. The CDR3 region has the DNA TGTGCCAGCAGCACGGACAGGGATCCAGGAAACACCATATATTTT.